The clone carrying this TCR beta chain was picked up many times. Template switching introduced a universal primer site, and the cDNA bore unique molecular identifiers. MiXCR, applied by TCRdb to the 5' RACE reads, yields one record per CDR3 protein. This sample carries some 660,000 distinct CDR3 sequences, 8.6% of them seen once, and the ten largest clones take around 0.95%. This sample is drawn from a study of identical twins. The germline V gene encodes CDR1 MDHEN and CDR2 SYDVKM. The ends were cut back, 1 base at V and 9 bases at J, with 19 bases in the middle. There are 15 residues in the CDR3. This sample also appeared in a second study, on yellow fever vaccine responses in identical twins.

The V gene is TRBV28, the J gene TRBJ2-7; tentative D call: TRBD2 (5 bases). The source is a woman between 18 and 29 years old in good health. The sequenced sample consisted of PBMCs. CDR3 loop: CASSLSRRLYPSQYF. CDR3 DNA sequence: TGTGCCAGCAGTTTATCCCGACGACTATATCCCTCGCAGTACTTC.